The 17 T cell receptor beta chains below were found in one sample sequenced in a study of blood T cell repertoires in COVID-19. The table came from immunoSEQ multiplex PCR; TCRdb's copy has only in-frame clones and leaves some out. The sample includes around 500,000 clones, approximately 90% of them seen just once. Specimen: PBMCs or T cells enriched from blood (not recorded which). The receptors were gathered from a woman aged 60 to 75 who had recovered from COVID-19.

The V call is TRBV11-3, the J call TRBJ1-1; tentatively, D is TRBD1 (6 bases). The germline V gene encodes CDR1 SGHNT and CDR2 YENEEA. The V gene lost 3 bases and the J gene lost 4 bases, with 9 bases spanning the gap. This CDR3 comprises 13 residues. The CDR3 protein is CASSFRGGTEAFF. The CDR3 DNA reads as TGTGCCAGCAGCTTCAGAGGGGGCACTGAAGCTTTCTTT.

CDR3 bases: TGTGCCAGCGCCAGTGAAACTAATGAAAAACTGTTTTTT. Translated, it gives CASASETNEKLFF. The V gene is TRBV2, the J gene TRBJ1-4; no definite D call. The CDR3 runs 13 residues. CDR1 and CDR2 from the germline V gene are SNHLY and FYNNEI. The V and J ends lost 8 bases and 1 base respectively, with 8 bases between them.

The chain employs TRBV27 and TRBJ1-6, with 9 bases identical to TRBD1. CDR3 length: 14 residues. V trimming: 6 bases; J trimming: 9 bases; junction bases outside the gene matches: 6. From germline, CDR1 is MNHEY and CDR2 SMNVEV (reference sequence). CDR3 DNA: TGTGCCAGCAGCCGCCGGGACAGGGCTTCACCCCTCCACTTT. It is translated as CASSRRDRASPLHF.

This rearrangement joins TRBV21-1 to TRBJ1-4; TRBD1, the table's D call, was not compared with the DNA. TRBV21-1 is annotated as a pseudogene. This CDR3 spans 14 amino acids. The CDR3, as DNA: TGTGCCAGCAGCCTGACAGCAACTAATGAAAAACTGTTTTTT. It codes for CASSLTATNEKLFF.

CDR3 loop: CASSIAGETYEQYF. CDR3 nucleotide sequence: TGTGCCAGTAGTATTGCCGGGGAGACCTACGAGCAGTACTTC. The chain links TRBV19 to TRBJ2-7, with D perhaps matching TRBD2 (5 bases). CDR3 length equals 14 residues. CDR1 and CDR2 from the germline V gene are LNHDA and SQIVND (reference sequence). Trimming took off 3 bases at V and 2 bases at J, with 11 bases between the two ends. The whole variable domain, remainder taken from reference TRBV19 and TRBJ2-7, is DGGITQSPKYLFRKEGQNVTLSCEQNLNHDAMYWYRQDPGQGLRLIYYSQIVNDFQKGDIAEGYSVSREKKESFPLTVTSAQKNPTAFYLCASSIAGETYEQYFGPGTRLTVT.

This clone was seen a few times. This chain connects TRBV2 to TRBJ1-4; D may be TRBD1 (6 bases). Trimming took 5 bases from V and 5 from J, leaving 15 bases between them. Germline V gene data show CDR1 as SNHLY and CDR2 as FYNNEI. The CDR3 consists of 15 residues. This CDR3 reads CASSSGVSGNEKLFF. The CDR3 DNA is TGTGCCAGCAGTTCAGGGGTTAGCGGGAATGAAAAACTGTTTTTT.

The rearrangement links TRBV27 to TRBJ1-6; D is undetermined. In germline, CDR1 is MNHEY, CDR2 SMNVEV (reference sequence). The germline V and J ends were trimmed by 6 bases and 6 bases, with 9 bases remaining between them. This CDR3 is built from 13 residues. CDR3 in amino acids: CASRAGVNSPLHF. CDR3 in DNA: TGTGCCAGCAGGGCAGGCGTTAATTCACCCCTCCACTTT.

CDR3 coding DNA: TGTGCCATCGCGCGGCCGGGACAGGGGAACGGGGAGCTGTTTTTT. Its protein product is CAIARPGQGNGELFF. V gene TRBV6-5 combines with J gene TRBJ2-2, with 10 bases aligning to TRBD1. Germline loops: CDR1 MNHEY, CDR2 SVGAGI. CDR3 length equals 15 residues. Unmatched junction bases numbered 12, after V lost 10 bases and J lost 7 bases.

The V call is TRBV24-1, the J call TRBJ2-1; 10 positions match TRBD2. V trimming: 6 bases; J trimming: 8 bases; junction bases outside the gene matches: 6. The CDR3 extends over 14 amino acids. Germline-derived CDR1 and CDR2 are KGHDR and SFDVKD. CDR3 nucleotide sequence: TGTGCCACCAGTAGGAGCGGGGGGGCTGATGAGCAGTTCTTC. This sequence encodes CATSRSGGADEQFF.

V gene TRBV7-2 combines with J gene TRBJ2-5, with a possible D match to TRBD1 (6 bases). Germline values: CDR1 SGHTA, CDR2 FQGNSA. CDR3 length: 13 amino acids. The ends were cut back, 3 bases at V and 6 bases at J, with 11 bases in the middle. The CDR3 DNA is TGTGCCAGCAGCTTCCACAGGGTACAGACCCAGTACTTC. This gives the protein CASSFHRVQTQYF.

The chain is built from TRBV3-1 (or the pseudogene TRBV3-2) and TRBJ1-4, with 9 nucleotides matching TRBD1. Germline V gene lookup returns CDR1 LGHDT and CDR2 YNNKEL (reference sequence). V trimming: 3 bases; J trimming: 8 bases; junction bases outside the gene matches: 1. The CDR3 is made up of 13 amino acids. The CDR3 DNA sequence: TGTGCCAGCAGCCAGACAGGGGGGGAAAAACTGTTTTTT. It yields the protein CASSQTGGEKLFF.

CDR3 amino acids: CASSEAMLGGSEAFF. The CDR3, as DNA: TGTGCCAGCAGTGAAGCGATGTTGGGGGGGAGTGAAGCTTTCTTT. The rearrangement joins TRBV2 to TRBJ1-1; a possible D gene is TRBD1 (5 bases). The CDR3 extends over 15 amino acids. CDR1 SNHLY and CDR2 FYNNEI come from the germline V gene. V was cut by 0 bases and J by 7 bases, with 15 bases left in between.

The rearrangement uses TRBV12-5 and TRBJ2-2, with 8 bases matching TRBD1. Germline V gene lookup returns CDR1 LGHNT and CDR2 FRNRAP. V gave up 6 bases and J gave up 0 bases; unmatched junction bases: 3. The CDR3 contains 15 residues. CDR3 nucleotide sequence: TGTGCTAGTGGCCCGGGACAGGCGAACACCGGGGAGCTGTTTTTT. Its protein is CASGPGQANTGELFF.

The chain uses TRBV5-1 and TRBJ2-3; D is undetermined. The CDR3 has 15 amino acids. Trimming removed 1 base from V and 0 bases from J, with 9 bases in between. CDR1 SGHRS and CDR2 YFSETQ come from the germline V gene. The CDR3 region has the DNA TGCGCCAGCAGCTTGCAAGAGCCTAGCACAGATACGCAGTATTTT. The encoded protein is CASSLQEPSTDTQYF.

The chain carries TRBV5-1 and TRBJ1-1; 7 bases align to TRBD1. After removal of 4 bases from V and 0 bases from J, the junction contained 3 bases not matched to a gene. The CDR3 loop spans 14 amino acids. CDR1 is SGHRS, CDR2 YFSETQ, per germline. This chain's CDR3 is CASSPGQMNTEAFF. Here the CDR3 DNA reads TGCGCCAGCAGCCCGGGACAGATGAACACTGAAGCTTTCTTT.

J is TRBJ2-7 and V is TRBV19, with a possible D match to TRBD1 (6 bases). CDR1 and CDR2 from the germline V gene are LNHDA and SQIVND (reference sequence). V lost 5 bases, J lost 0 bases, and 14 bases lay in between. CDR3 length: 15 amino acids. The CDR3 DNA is TGTGCCAGTAGTTCGACGGACAGCAGCTCCTACGAGCAGTACTTC. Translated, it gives CASSSTDSSSYEQYF. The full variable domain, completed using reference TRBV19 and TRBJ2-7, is DGGITQSPKYLFRKEGQNVTLSCEQNLNHDAMYWYRQDPGQGLRLIYYSQIVNDFQKGDIAEGYSVSREKKESFPLTVTSAQKNPTAFYLCASSSTDSSSYEQYFGPGTRLTVT.

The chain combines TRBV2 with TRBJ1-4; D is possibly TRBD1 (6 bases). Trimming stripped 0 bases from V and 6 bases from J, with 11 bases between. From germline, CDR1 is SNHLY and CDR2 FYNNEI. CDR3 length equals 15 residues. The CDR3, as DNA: TGTGCCAGCAGTGAAGCAGGCAGGGGCGATGAAAAACTGTTTTTT. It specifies CASSEAGRGDEKLFF.